What follows is one T cell receptor (beta chain) and its context. The sample belongs to a study of T cell responses to AZD1222 COVID-19 vaccine. The protocol was immunoSEQ multiplex PCR, while the TCRdb copy is restricted to in-frame clones and leaves out a portion. Of tens of thousands of clones in the sample, approximately 90% were seen once. The V end lost 3 bases, the J end lost 1 base, and 7 bases lay between the germline ends. The germline gives CDR1 SGHAT, CDR2 FQDESV (reference sequence). This CDR3 is 13 amino acids long. The input for sequencing was peripheral blood, taken 28 days after the second dose of the MenACWY control vaccine. V and J are TRBV11-1 and TRBJ2-7; D tentatively reads TRBD1 or TRBD2 (5 bases each). The receptor comes from an adult who received the MenACWY meningococcal vaccine as a control. The CDR3 DNA is TGTGCCAGCAGCTTGGGGGTTTCCTACGAGCAGTACTTC. Translation gives CASSLGVSYEQYF.